The 5 T cell receptor beta chains presented below share a single source sample, sequenced in a study of CD4 T cells in relation to SARS-CoV-2 and coronaviruses. Here immunoSEQ multiplex PCR was the method, and the copy in TCRdb shows in-frame clones only, minus some. The sample contains more than 20,000 clones, 76% of which appear only once. CD4+ T cells from unexposed donors were obtained before the COVID-19 pandemic (2011-2018). CD4+ T cells were isolated from the cells after more than nine days of culture. Which antigens these TCRs recognize remains unknown. The sample comprised CD4+ T cells from PBMCs, cultured in vitro. These receptors came from a human donor in good health.

This clone showed up just a few times. This sequence joins TRBV18 and TRBJ1-2; a weak D match, TRBD1 (6 bases). The V gene's germline CDR1 is KGHSH and CDR2 LQKENI. The CDR3 contains 17 residues. V lost 3 bases and J 7 bases, leaving 24 bases between the germline ends. This CDR3 is CASSPAAPGMGGRGYTF. In DNA form, the CDR3 reads TGTGCCAGCTCACCCGCGGCCCCCGGGATGGGGGGCCGTGGCTACACCTTC. The full variable domain, in which reference TRBV18 and TRBJ1-2 provide the parts outside the CDR3, is NAGVMQNPRHLVRRRGQEARLRCSPMKGHSHVYWYRQLPEEGLKFMVYLQKENIIDESGMPKERFSAEFPKEGPSILRIQQVVRGDSAAYFCASSPAAPGMGGRGYTFGSGTRLTVV.

This sequence joins TRBV2 and TRBJ2-7; D gene uncertain. Trimming left V 6 bases short and J 4 bases short, with 7 bases between. From germline, CDR1 is SNHLY and CDR2 FYNNEI. The CDR3 has 11 amino acids. This CDR3 is CASRAEYEQYF. In DNA form, the CDR3 reads TGTGCCAGCAGGGCGGAGTACGAGCAGTACTTC.

The gene calls are TRBV19 and TRBJ2-5; 10 nucleotides agree with TRBD1. Germline CDR1 is LNHDA and CDR2 is SQIVND (reference sequence). The CDR3 runs to 15 residues. After removal of 5 bases from V and 5 bases from J, the junction contained 8 bases not matched to a gene. The CDR3 coding sequence is TGTGCCAGTAGTTCCGGGACAGGGGCAGGGGAGACCCAGTACTTC. Translating gives CASSSGTGAGETQYF.

This rearrangement joins TRBV2 to TRBJ2-1, with no clear D. The CDR3 runs 13 residues. V was shortened by 7 bases and J by 5 bases, with 12 bases between the two germline ends. CDR1 and CDR2 (germline): SNHLY, FYNNEI. CDR3 bases: TGTGCCAGCACCCCGGGTCGGGACAATGAGCAGTTCTTC. This gives the protein CASTPGRDNEQFF.

This rearrangement joins TRBV7-6 to TRBJ1-2; D unresolved. The germline V gene encodes CDR1 SGHVS and CDR2 FNYEAQ. The CDR3 consists of 16 residues. V was trimmed by 5 bases and J by 3 bases, leaving 19 bases between them. CDR3 residues: CASSLSSRREDYGYTF. CDR3 in DNA: TGTGCCAGCAGCCTCAGCTCAAGGCGGGAGGACTATGGCTACACCTTC.